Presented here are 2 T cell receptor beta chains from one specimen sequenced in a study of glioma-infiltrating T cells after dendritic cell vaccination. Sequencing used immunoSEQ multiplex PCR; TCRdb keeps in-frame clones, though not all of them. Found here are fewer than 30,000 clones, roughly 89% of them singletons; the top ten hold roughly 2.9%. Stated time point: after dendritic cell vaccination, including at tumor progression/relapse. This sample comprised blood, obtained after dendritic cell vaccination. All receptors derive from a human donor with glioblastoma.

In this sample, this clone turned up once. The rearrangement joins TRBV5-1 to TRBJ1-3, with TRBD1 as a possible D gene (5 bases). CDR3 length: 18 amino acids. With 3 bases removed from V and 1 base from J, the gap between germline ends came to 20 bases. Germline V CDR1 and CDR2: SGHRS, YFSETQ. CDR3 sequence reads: CASSSTGEGKWSGNTIYF. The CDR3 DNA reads TGCGCCAGCAGCTCGACGGGGGAGGGGAAATGGTCTGGAAACACCATATATTTT.

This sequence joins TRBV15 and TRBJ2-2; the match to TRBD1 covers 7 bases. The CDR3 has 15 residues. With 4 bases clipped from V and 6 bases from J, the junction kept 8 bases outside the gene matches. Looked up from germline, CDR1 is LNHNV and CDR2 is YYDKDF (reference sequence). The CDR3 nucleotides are TGTGCCACCAGCAAGGACAGGCCCAGCTCCGGGGAGCTGTTTTTT. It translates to CATSKDRPSSGELFF. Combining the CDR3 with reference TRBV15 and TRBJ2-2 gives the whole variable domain DAMVIQNPRYQVTQFGKPVTLSCSQTLNHNVMYWYQQKSSQAPKLLFHYYDKDFNNEADTPDNFQSRRPNTSFCFLDIRSPGLGDTAMYLCATSKDRPSSGELFFGEGSRLTVL.